The next 15 T cell receptor beta chains were all read from a single sample in a study of T cell repertoires in cytomegalovirus infection. Each CDR3 protein gets one entry after TCRdb re-called the reads with MiXCR. The table records under 850,000 distinct CDR3 sequences, approximately 34% of them present only once. The sample comprised PBMCs. These receptor sequences come from a human donor in good health (CMV status not recorded). Some clones in this sample may be carry-over from other donors' samples.

This clonotype came up a few times. V gene TRBV12-3 or TRBV12-4 combines with J gene TRBJ1-1; perhaps TRBD1 as D (6 bases). Trimming took off 0 bases at V and 8 bases at J, with 16 bases between the two ends. The CDR3 has 15 residues. The CDR3 region is CASSLAALRGTEAFF. As DNA, the CDR3 is TGTGCCAGCAGTTTAGCGGCTTTAAGGGGGACGGAAGCTTTCTTT.

The table lists this clonotype with many counts. The chain recombines TRBV7-2 with TRBJ1-4; perhaps TRBD1 as D (5 bases). CDR3 length: 15 amino acids. Germline CDR1 is SGHTA and CDR2 is FQGNSA. Trimming shortened V by 4 bases and J by 5 bases, and 14 bases separated the two germline ends. This CDR3 reads CASSYGQGVNEKLFF. The DNA of the CDR3 is TGTGCCAGCAGCTATGGACAAGGGGTGAATGAAAAACTGTTTTTT.

The chain combines TRBV15 with TRBJ2-2, with a weak D call TRBD2 (5 bases). CDR1 and CDR2 from the germline V gene are LNHNV and YYDKDF (reference sequence). V lost 3 bases and J lost 5, with 10 bases in between. The CDR3 is 14 residues long. The DNA of the CDR3 is TGTGCCACCAGCAGGACGACGGGGACCGGGGAGCTGTTTTTT. Translation: CATSRTTGTGELFF.

The J gene is TRBJ1-2, the V gene TRBV10-3; TRBD1 is a possible D gene (5 bases). The germline V gene has CDR1 ENHRY and CDR2 SYGVKD. This CDR3 is 14 amino acids long. V was trimmed by 2 bases and J by 6 bases, leaving 13 bases between them. CDR3 DNA sequence: TGTGCCATCAGTGAGGCCGACAGAGGCCATGGCTACACCTTC. Protein: CAISEADRGHGYTF.

The rearrangement joins TRBV2 to TRBJ1-5; maybe TRBD1 (5 bases). The CDR3 has 18 amino acids. The germline V gene encodes CDR1 SNHLY and CDR2 FYNNEI. V lost 7 bases to trimming and J lost 0 bases, with 22 bases between them. The CDR3, as DNA: TGTGCCAGCACCGGACCGGAGGAAGGGGCCTATAGCAATCAGCCCCAGCATTTT. Its protein product is CASTGPEEGAYSNQPQHF.

About this clonotype itself: At one of its ends the junction is not consistent with the germline gene, which may arise from a read error. The chain couples TRBV6-8 to TRBJ1-5; D is uncertain. Germline assignment: CDR1 MNHGY and CDR2 SAAAGT. The CDR3 covers 13 residues. The CDR3 reads CAIRSYINHPQHF. CDR3 DNA: TGTGCCATCAGAAGCTATATCAATCATCCCCAGCATTTT.

As concerns this clonotype: As the CDR3 is not closed by the conserved phenylalanine or tryptophan, this likely results from a read error. The V and J genes are TRBV20-1 and TRBJ2-5; TRBD2 matches 10 bases. There are 16 residues in the CDR3. J was trimmed by 0 bases and V by 3 bases; bases with no gene match: 7. Per germline, CDR1 DFQATT and CDR2 SNEGSKA (reference sequence). The CDR3 here is CSASGLAGVDQETQYL. The CDR3 DNA reads TGCAGTGCTAGCGGGCTAGCGGGAGTCGACCAAGAGACCCAGTACTTA.

This clonotype has a handful of counts. This chain joins TRBV7-9 and TRBJ2-7; 7 positions match TRBD1. V trimming: 5 bases; J trimming: 3 bases; junction bases outside the gene matches: 16. Germline-derived CDR1 and CDR2 are SEHNR and FQNEAQ (reference sequence). This CDR3 has 17 amino acids. Written as DNA, the CDR3 is TGTGCCAGCAGCGACAAGGGATACAGGGGAATAGTCTACGAGCAGTACTTC. Translation gives CASSDKGYRGIVYEQYF.

This clonotype was observed a handful of times. The rearrangement joins TRBV7-6 to TRBJ1-5, with TRBD1 as a possible D gene (6 bases). Per germline, CDR1 SGHVS and CDR2 FNYEAQ. CDR3 size: 15 residues. The V gene lost 5 bases and the J gene lost 5 bases, with 16 bases spanning the gap. CDR3 protein: CASSPGGRDDQPQHF. CDR3 bases: TGTGCCAGCAGCCCGGGGGGCAGGGATGATCAGCCCCAGCATTTT. Together with reference TRBV7-6 and TRBJ1-5, the CDR3 gives the full variable domain: GAGVSQSPRYKVTKRGQDVALRCDPISGHVSLYWYRQALGQGPEFLTYFNYEAQQDKSGLPNDRFSAERPEGSISTLTIQRTEQRDSAMYRCASSPGGRDDQPQHFGDGTRLSIL.

This clonotype was recorded once. The chain employs TRBV15 and TRBJ1-3; D might be TRBD1 (5 bases). Trimming stripped 2 bases from V and 1 base from J, with 9 bases between. This CDR3 is built from 15 residues. In germline, CDR1 is LNHNV, CDR2 YYDKDF (reference sequence). In nucleotides, the CDR3 is TGTGCCACCAGCAGACCGGGGGGGTCTGGAAACACCATATATTTT. It encodes CATSRPGGSGNTIYF. Full variable domain (missing parts from reference TRBV15 and TRBJ1-3): DAMVIQNPRYQVTQFGKPVTLSCSQTLNHNVMYWYQQKSSQAPKLLFHYYDKDFNNEADTPDNFQSRRPNTSFCFLDIRSPGLGDTAMYLCATSRPGGSGNTIYFGEGSWLTVV.

This clonotype was seen more than once but under ten times. CDR3 protein: CASSSGQTLTYEQYF. CDR3 DNA sequence: TGTGCCAGCAGCTCCGGACAGACTCTGACGTACGAGCAGTACTTC. This chain uses TRBV7-8 with TRBJ2-7; tentative D call: TRBD1 (6 bases). Germline assignment: CDR1 SGHVS and CDR2 FQNEAQ. V was pared by 4 bases and J by 4 bases, with 17 bases between. The CDR3 extends over 15 amino acids.

At least ten counts were recorded for this clonotype. This rearrangement joins TRBV11-2 to TRBJ2-1; D could derive from TRBD1 or TRBD2 (5 bases each). V was clipped by 5 bases and J by 3 bases, with 11 bases between them. The germline CDR1 and CDR2 sequences are SGHAT and FQNNGV. This CDR3 contains 14 residues. This CDR3 reads CASSPGTLYNEQFF. Here the CDR3 DNA reads TGTGCCAGCAGCCCCGGGACCCTCTACAATGAGCAGTTCTTC.

The rearrangement links TRBV7-3 to TRBJ2-5; 7 bases align to TRBD1. The CDR3 is 14 residues long. Per the germline V gene, CDR1 is SGHTA and CDR2 is FQGTGA. Germline trimming cut 5 bases from V and 9 bases from J; bases unmatched to any gene: 12. CDR3 loop: CASSPSTGVVPQYF. The CDR3 DNA reads as TGTGCCAGCAGCCCTAGTACAGGGGTGGTCCCCCAGTACTTC.

V usage is TRBV11-2 and J usage is TRBJ2-1; D remains unclear. Per germline, CDR1 SGHAT and CDR2 FQNNGV. The CDR3 contains 18 residues. Trimming removed 5 bases at V and 2 bases at J, with 22 bases between. The CDR3 protein is CASSPPTFRRSTYNEQFF. Written as DNA, the CDR3 is TGTGCCAGCAGCCCCCCCACCTTTCGGCGGTCCACCTACAATGAGCAGTTCTTC.

This clonotype was seen only a few times. CDR3 sequence reads: CATSNPGQGTDTQYF. The DNA for the CDR3 is TGTGCCACCAGCAATCCGGGACAGGGGACAGATACGCAGTATTTT. This chain links TRBV15 with TRBJ2-3; 10 nucleotides agree with TRBD1. Per the germline V gene, CDR1 is LNHNV and CDR2 is YYDKDF (reference sequence). After removal of 4 bases from V and 3 bases from J, the junction contained 4 bases not matched to a gene. The CDR3 has 15 amino acids.